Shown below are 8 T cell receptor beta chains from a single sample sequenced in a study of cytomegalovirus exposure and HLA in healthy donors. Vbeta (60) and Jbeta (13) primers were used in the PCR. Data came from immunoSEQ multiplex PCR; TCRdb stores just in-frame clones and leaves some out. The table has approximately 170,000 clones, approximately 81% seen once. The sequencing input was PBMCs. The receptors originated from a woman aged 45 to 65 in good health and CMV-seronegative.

CDR3 nucleotides: TGCGCCAGCAGCTTGGGCAGGTACCAAGAGACCCAGTACTTC. Translation: CASSLGRYQETQYF. This chain connects TRBV5-1 to TRBJ2-5; D remains unclear. The CDR3 length is 14 residues. V lost 0 bases, J lost 0 bases, and 6 bases lay in between. CDR1 and CDR2 (germline): SGHRS, YFSETQ.

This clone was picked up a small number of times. The CDR3 coding sequence is TGTGCCAGCAGCTTAGTGCCAGACAATGAGCAGTTCTTC. Its translation is CASSLVPDNEQFF. The chain combines TRBV7-2 with TRBJ2-1; the D is unclear. V was clipped by 1 base and J by 5 bases, with 6 bases between them. The CDR3 is 13 amino acids. Germline loops: CDR1 SGHTA, CDR2 FQGNSA.

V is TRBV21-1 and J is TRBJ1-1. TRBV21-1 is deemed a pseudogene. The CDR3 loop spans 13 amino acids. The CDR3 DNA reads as TGTGCCAGCAGCCCGGTGGGGGGGACTGAAGCTTTCTTT. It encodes CASSPVGGTEAFF.

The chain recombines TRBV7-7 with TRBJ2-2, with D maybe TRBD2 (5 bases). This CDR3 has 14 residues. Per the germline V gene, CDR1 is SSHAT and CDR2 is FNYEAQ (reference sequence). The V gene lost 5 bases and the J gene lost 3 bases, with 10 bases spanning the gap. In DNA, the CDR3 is TGTGCCAGCAGCCGAGGGAAGGACACCGGGGAGCTGTTTTTT. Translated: CASSRGKDTGELFF.

CDR3 sequence: CASSWKRDPQETQYF. As DNA, the CDR3 is TGTGCCAGCAGCTGGAAGCGGGATCCCCAAGAGACCCAGTACTTC. The rearrangement uses TRBV5-4 and TRBJ2-5, with 7 positions matching TRBD2. V was clipped by 3 bases and J by 1 base; unmatched bases: 6. CDR3 length: 15 amino acids. Germline CDR1 and CDR2: SGHNT and YYREEE (reference sequence).

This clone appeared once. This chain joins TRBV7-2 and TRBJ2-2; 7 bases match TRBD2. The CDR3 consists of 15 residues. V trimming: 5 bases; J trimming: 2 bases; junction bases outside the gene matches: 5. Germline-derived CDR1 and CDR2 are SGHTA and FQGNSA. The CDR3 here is CASSPGLPNTGELFF. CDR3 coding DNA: TGTGCCAGCAGCCCGGGACTACCTAACACCGGGGAGCTGTTTTTT.

The CDR3 reads CSVRTGDSNQPQHF. For the CDR3, the DNA is TGCAGCGTACGGACAGGGGATAGCAATCAGCCCCAGCATTTT. J is TRBJ1-5 and V is TRBV29-1; 9 bases map to TRBD1. CDR3 length: 14 amino acids. V lost 6 bases to trimming and J lost 0 bases; unmatched junction nucleotides: 3. Looked up from germline, CDR1 is SQVTM and CDR2 is ANQGSEA.

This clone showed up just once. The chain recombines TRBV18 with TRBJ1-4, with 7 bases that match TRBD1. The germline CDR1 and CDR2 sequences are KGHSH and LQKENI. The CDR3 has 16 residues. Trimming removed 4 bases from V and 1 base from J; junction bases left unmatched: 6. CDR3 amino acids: CASSQHQGETNEKLFF. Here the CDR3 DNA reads TGTGCCAGCTCACAACATCAGGGGGAAACTAATGAAAAACTGTTTTTT.